This T cell receptor (beta chain) was sequenced during a study of tumor-infiltrating lymphocytes in primary liver carcinoma. Study-wide findings and caveats: Tumors and blood were compared for top-250-clone fraction, and tumors had the significantly higher value (p = 0.039).

CDR3 size: 21 residues. In germline, CDR1 is MNHEY, CDR2 SVGEGT. Unsorted bulk tissue (about 20-30 mg) underwent RNA and DNA co-extraction. Over 80% viable tumor cells were present in every tumor sample. The authors made TCR beta cDNA from 500 to 600 ng total RNA with a constant-region primer. Modified slightly, ARM-PCR produced TCR beta libraries over three nested multiplex PCR rounds. In the first two PCR rounds, TRBV1-TRBV30 forward primers were paired with a C-beta reverse primer, and each round lasted approximately 10 cycles. Each CDR3 protein gets one entry after TCRdb re-called the multiplex PCR reads with MiXCR. The profile shows fewer than 40,000 distinct CDR3 sequences, roughly 78% of them singletons. In regard to this clonotype: Its antigen is still unknown. The junction departs from germline at one end; a sequencing error may be responsible.

V usage is TRBV6-2 or TRBV6-3 and J usage is TRBJ2-3; 9 bases fit TRBD2. Sequencing used liver tumor tissue from sampling region 3. Subset described: tumor region T3, left-lateral pole. The TCR sequence derives from a woman aged 25 to 45 with primary liver carcinoma and hepatitis B virus infection. This CDR3 reads CASSPLGTSGRTSSITDMQYF. CDR3 DNA: TGTGCCAGCAGTCCATTGGGGACCAGCGGGAGGACGTCTTCCATCACAGATATGCAGTATTTT.